These 6 T cell receptor beta chains were all obtained from the same sample, sequenced in a study of blood T cells in healthy people across ages. Alongside a J-beta primer mix, a sample-barcoded 5' primer served in a second PCR lasting about 7 to 12 cycles. TCRdb reprocessed the 5' RACE reads via MiXCR and lists one record per CDR3 protein. The table has roughly 640,000 distinct CDR3 sequences, around 31% seen once. The sequenced sample consisted of blood. The source of these receptors is a woman at least 80 years old in good health.

This clonotype showed up many times. The rearrangement links TRBV20-1 to TRBJ2-3; 8 bases line up with TRBD1. The junction had 8 bases not matched to a gene; V was cut back by 6 bases and J by 6 bases. Germline CDR1 reads DFQATT; CDR2 reads SNEGSKA (reference sequence). There are 13 residues in the CDR3. CDR3 residues: CSAPGTGSDTQYF. The CDR3 bases are TGCAGTGCACCTGGGACAGGCTCGGATACGCAGTATTTT.

In this sample, this clonotype turned up many times. The chain has TRBV19 and TRBJ2-3; 10 bases map to TRBD1. The trim removed 5 bases at V and 5 bases at J, leaving 1 base unmatched. There are 13 residues in the CDR3. Germline V gene sequence: CDR1 LNHDA, CDR2 SQIVND (reference sequence). The CDR3 DNA reads TGTGCCAGTAGTGGGACAGGGGTAGATACGCAGTATTTT. The encoded protein is CASSGTGVDTQYF.

This clonotype was observed at least ten times. V gene TRBV15 combines with J gene TRBJ2-7, with TRBD2 as a possible D gene (5 bases). This CDR3 region has 13 residues. Germline V CDR1 and CDR2: LNHNV, YYDKDF (reference sequence). Trimming left V 3 bases short and J 5 bases short, with 11 bases between. Here the CDR3 reads CATSRDLGNEQYF. The CDR3 region has the DNA TGTGCCACCAGCAGGGACTTAGGGAACGAGCAGTACTTC. Complete variable domain (other parts from reference TRBV15 and TRBJ2-7): DAMVIQNPRYQVTQFGKPVTLSCSQTLNHNVMYWYQQKSSQAPKLLFHYYDKDFNNEADTPDNFQSRRPNTSFCFLDIRSPGLGDTAMYLCATSRDLGNEQYFGPGTRLTVT.

The table lists this clonotype with many counts. Being one base from a much bigger clone, this may be a read error. The chain uses TRBV20-1 and TRBJ2-5, with 10 bases identical to TRBD2. Per germline, CDR1 DFQATT and CDR2 SNEGSKA (reference sequence). CDR3 length: 13 residues. After removal of 0 bases from V and 11 bases from J, the junction contained 6 bases not matched to a gene. The CDR3 spells CSARDGLAAEQYF. CDR3 DNA sequence: TGCAGTGCTAGAGATGGACTAGCGGCTGAGCAGTACTTC.

This clonotype has ten or more counts. This rearrangement joins TRBV5-1 to TRBJ1-6; the match to TRBD1 covers 7 bases. CDR3 size: 15 residues. CDR1 SGHRS and CDR2 YFSETQ come from the germline V gene. V lost 0 bases to trimming and J lost 7 bases; unmatched junction nucleotides: 4. The CDR3 nucleotides are TGCGCCAGCAGCTTGGGACAGGGTCGGAATTCACCCCTCCACTTT. Its translation is CASSLGQGRNSPLHF.

This clonotype was observed a handful of times. A read error is possible here, since a much larger clone lies one base away. The chain employs TRBV4-1 and TRBJ2-1, with D possibly TRBD1 on 6 matching bases. The closer fit of TRBJ2-7 to the DNA end suggests the J call may be wrong. CDR3 length equals 15 residues. The germline gives CDR1 MGHRA, CDR2 YSYEKL. CDR3 amino acids: CASSQLRNRDNEQYF. CDR3 DNA sequence: TGCGCCAGCAGCCAATTAAGGAACAGGGACAATGAGCAGTACTTC.